A single sample is the source of the 10 T cell receptor beta chains below, sequenced in a study of Ad26.COV2.S vaccination and SARS-CoV-2 variants. As for treatment: around 19 received Ad26.COV2.S at low or high dose, single or two shots; roughly five received placebo; per-sample allocation not given. On day 63 after the first injection, vaccine and placebo recipients gave samples. Produced via immunoSEQ multiplex PCR; TCRdb's table is partial and in-frame only. The sample lists about 680,000 clones; about 90% were seen once. This sample comprised peripheral blood, obtained in a trial of Ad26.COV2.S vaccine versus placebo. These receptors all stem from a person between 18 and 65 years old who received the Ad26.COV2.S COVID-19 vaccine or a placebo.

This sequence joins TRBV21-1 and TRBJ1-2. TRBV21-1 is designated a pseudogene. The CDR3 has 14 residues. DNA for the CDR3: TGTGCCAGCACCGAGGAGGGATGGGACTATGGCTACACCTTC. It is translated as CASTEEGWDYGYTF.

This chain joins TRBV25-1 and TRBJ1-4, with D hard to call. CDR1 is MGHDK and CDR2 is SYGVNS in the germline V gene. The V and J ends lost 0 bases and 5 bases respectively, with 13 bases between them. This CDR3 has 16 residues. The CDR3 region has the DNA TGTGCCAGCAGTGAATATGAGACGTACCAAAATGAAAAACTGTTTTTT. This translates into CASSEYETYQNEKLFF.

The chain combines TRBV29-1 with TRBJ1-1; D is unresolved. The CDR3 covers 14 residues. CDR1 is SQVTM, CDR2 ANQGSEA, per germline. V lost 2 bases, J lost 0 bases, and 10 bases lay in between. CDR3 residues: CSVELGTMNTEAFF. The CDR3, as DNA: TGCAGCGTTGAATTGGGCACCATGAACACTGAAGCTTTCTTT.

The rearrangement links TRBV10-1 to TRBJ2-5; D may be TRBD1 or TRBD2 (5 bases each). The CDR3 is 15 residues long. V was shortened by 0 bases and J by 2 bases, with 10 bases between the two germline ends. Per the germline V gene, CDR1 is WNHNN and CDR2 is SYGVQD (reference sequence). CDR3 sequence reads: CASSESEGPQETQYF. The CDR3 DNA reads as TGCGCCAGCAGTGAGTCAGAGGGACCTCAAGAGACCCAGTACTTC.

There are a few counts of this clone. V gene TRBV5-6 combines with J gene TRBJ2-2, with D unclear. The V end was cut by 3 bases, the J end by 2 bases, with 11 bases between. This CDR3 spans 15 amino acids. Germline V gene lookup returns CDR1 SGHDT and CDR2 YYEEEE. The CDR3 reads CASSSWQLNTGELFF. The CDR3 nucleotides read TGTGCCAGCAGCTCTTGGCAGCTAAACACCGGGGAGCTGTTTTTT. The full variable domain, rest sourced from reference TRBV5-6 and TRBJ2-2, is DAGVTQSPTHLIKTRGQQVTLRCSPKSGHDTVSWYQQALGQGPQFIFQYYEEEERQRGNFPDRFSGHQFPNYSSELNVNALLLGDSALYLCASSSWQLNTGELFFGEGSRLTVL.

This chain links TRBV30 with TRBJ2-5; D not certain. The CDR3 totals 13 residues. Germline CDR1 GTSNPN, CDR2 SVGIG (reference sequence). V dropped 0 bases and J dropped 2 bases, with 7 bases sitting between them. CDR3 sequence reads: CAWSVGVQETQYF. The CDR3 nucleotides read TGTGCCTGGAGTGTTGGTGTTCAAGAGACCCAGTACTTC.

The chain is built from TRBV12-5 and TRBJ1-1; D is perhaps TRBD1 (5 bases). V shed 6 bases and J shed 4 bases, with 12 bases lying between them. Germline CDR1 and CDR2: LGHNT and FRNRAP. The CDR3 sequence is 13 residues long. CDR3 sequence reads: CASGLGTGTEAFF. Here the CDR3 DNA reads TGTGCTAGTGGCCTTGGGACGGGCACTGAAGCTTTCTTT.

The chain uses TRBV29-1 and TRBJ2-5, with 13 bases fitting TRBD2. This CDR3 is 13 amino acids long. The V segment lost 6 bases and the J segment 7 bases; nucleotides outside the gene matches: 5. Germline V gives CDR1 SQVTM, CDR2 ANQGSEA. The CDR3 DNA is TGCAGCGTGGGACTAGCGGGATCCGGGACCCAGTACTTC. It specifies CSVGLAGSGTQYF.

A remark on this clone: Other nucleotide sequences from this sample produce the same CDR3. This chain links TRBV6-5 with TRBJ2-7; TRBD1 matches at 9 bases. Germline trimming cut 6 bases from V and 3 bases from J; bases unmatched to any gene: 3. The length of the CDR3 is 13 residues. The germline gives CDR1 MNHEY, CDR2 SVGAGI. CDR3 nucleotide sequence: TGTGCCAGCAGGAGGGGACAGGGCTACGAGCAGTACTTC. Its translation is CASRRGQGYEQYF.

This chain uses TRBV4-2 with TRBJ2-1, with TRBD2 matching over 14 bases. Losses at the gene ends were 3 bases for V and 8 bases for J; bases not matched to a gene: 18. From germline, CDR1 is LGHNA and CDR2 YNFKEQ. The length of the CDR3 is 20 residues. DNA of the CDR3: TGTGCCAGCAGCCACCCCGGACTAGCGGGAGGCCGCGCCCGGGTCGATGAGCAGTTCTTC. Its translation is CASSHPGLAGGRARVDEQFF.